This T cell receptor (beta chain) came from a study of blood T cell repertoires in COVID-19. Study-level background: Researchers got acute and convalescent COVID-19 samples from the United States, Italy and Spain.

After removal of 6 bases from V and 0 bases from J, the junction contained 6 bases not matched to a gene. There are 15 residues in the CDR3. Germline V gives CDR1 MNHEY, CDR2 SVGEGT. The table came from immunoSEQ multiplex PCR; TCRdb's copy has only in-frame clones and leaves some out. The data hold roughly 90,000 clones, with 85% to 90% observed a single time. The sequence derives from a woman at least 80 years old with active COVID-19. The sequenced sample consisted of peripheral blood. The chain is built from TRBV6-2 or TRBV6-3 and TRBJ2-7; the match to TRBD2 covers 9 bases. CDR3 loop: CASSHSGSGSYEQYF. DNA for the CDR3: TGTGCCAGCAGCCATAGCGGGAGTGGCTCCTACGAGCAGTACTTC.